This TCR beta chain stems from a study of cytomegalovirus exposure and HLA in healthy donors. Looking at the study overall: Clustering assigned over 70% of the approximately 400 genotyped donors to the Caucasian-associated ancestry cluster. Study-level results: Later examination showed HLA-associated TCR beta chains had greater clonal expansion than equally common others. Across all donors, roughly uniform sequencing depth was an assumption of the presence/absence analyses.

With 60 Vbeta and 13 Jbeta primers, the PCR was carried out. Original processing methods: An analysis performed later counted about 80 million unique TCR beta chains (around 11 million of them shared). Sequencing used immunoSEQ multiplex PCR; TCRdb keeps in-frame clones, though not all of them. V, J and clone size reflect that table, while D and trimming were determined from the DNA. Found here are around 150,000 clones, approximately 57% of them singletons; the top ten hold around 1.8%. CDR1 is SEHNR and CDR2 is FQNEAQ in the germline V gene (reference sequence). This CDR3 comprises 14 residues. The V end lost 8 bases, the J end lost 2 bases, and 16 bases lay between the germline ends. As to this clone: No antigen is known for it.

Sequencing was performed on PBMCs. The chain combines TRBV7-9 with TRBJ2-7; tentatively, D is TRBD2 (5 bases). This sequence originates from a male donor in good health and CMV-seronegative. The CDR3 nucleotides read TGTGCCAGCGAGCCGCCAGACGGGACCTACGAGCAGTACTTC. Its protein product is CASEPPDGTYEQYF.